The 27 T cell receptor beta chains below all came from one sample that was sequenced in a study of post-analysis software for immune sequencing data. Study-level findings and limits: Relative to controls, patients had about five TRBV segments at higher frequency, with TRBV5-6, TRBV5-1 and TRBV20-1 among these.

Carried by the TCR beta cDNA libraries were unique molecular identifiers. TCRdb itself ran the PCR reads through MiXCR, one entry per CDR3 protein. The table has approximately 360,000 distinct CDR3 sequences, 30% to 45% seen once. For these TCRs, the target antigens are not known. The material sequenced was blood. The receptors derive from a girl aged 5 to 17 with multiple sclerosis.

The CDR3 DNA reads as TGCAGTGCTAGCGGGACCTGGGCGGGACAGGTCTCCTACGAGCAGTACTTC. It is translated as CSASGTWAGQVSYEQYF. The chain recombines TRBV20-1 with TRBJ2-7; 8 bases map to TRBD1. The V gene end was trimmed by 3 bases and the J gene end by 0 bases; junction bases not matched to a gene: 13. The CDR3 consists of 17 residues. The germline CDR1 and CDR2 sequences are DFQATT and SNEGSKA (reference sequence).

The chain joins TRBV20-1 to TRBJ2-3; perhaps D is TRBD1 or TRBD2 (7 bases each). The CDR3 extends over 17 amino acids. V was clipped by 3 bases and J by 4 bases, with 23 bases between them. Germline V gene lookup returns CDR1 DFQATT and CDR2 SNEGSKA (reference sequence). CDR3 sequence: CSARPTLEGAGADTQYF. CDR3 nucleotide sequence: TGCAGTGCTAGGCCTACATTGGAGGGGGCGGGAGCAGATACGCAGTATTTT.

With respect to this clonotype: At one of its ends the junction is not consistent with the germline gene, which may arise from a read error. This rearrangement joins TRBV7-7 to TRBJ2-1; D unresolved. Germline V gives CDR1 SSHAT, CDR2 FNYEAQ (reference sequence). The CDR3 spans 13 residues. The CDR3 DNA is TGTGCTAGCAGCTTTCAGGCGAGCGATGAGCAGTTCTTC. Translating gives CASSFQASDEQFF.

This clonotype was found a few times. V and J are TRBV10-3 and TRBJ2-5; 11 bases match TRBD2. J gave up 4 bases and V 11 bases, and 9 bases lay outside the gene matches. The CDR3 is 14 residues long. Germline assignment: CDR1 ENHRY and CDR2 SYGVKD. The CDR3 loop reads CAAGGSGGVETQYF. In DNA, the CDR3 is TGTGCCGCGGGAGGTAGCGGGGGGGTAGAGACCCAGTACTTC.

The gene calls are TRBV6-2 or TRBV6-3 and TRBJ2-1, with 8 bases fitting TRBD2. Per the germline V gene, CDR1 is MNHEY and CDR2 is SVGEGT. The CDR3 spans 18 residues. The junction had 20 bases not matched to a gene; V was cut back by 6 bases and J by 7 bases. CDR3 sequence (DNA): TGTGCCAGCAGAGTTAGGGCAGAAAAGCGGGGGACTCGTAATGAGCAGTTCTTC. Its protein product is CASRVRAEKRGTRNEQFF.

The chain is built from TRBV5-1 and TRBJ1-1; D may be TRBD1 (5 bases). There are 12 residues in the CDR3. From germline, CDR1 is SGHRS and CDR2 YFSETQ. The V and J ends lost 2 bases and 10 bases respectively, with 12 bases between them. The CDR3 here is CASSFGTKGAFF. CDR3 nucleotide sequence: TGCGCCAGCAGCTTCGGGACCAAAGGAGCTTTCTTT.

This clonotype was counted between two and nine times. The rearrangement joins TRBV5-5 to TRBJ2-5, with D hard to call. The CDR3 is 14 amino acids. Germline values: CDR1 SGHKS, CDR2 YYEKEE (reference sequence). Trimming cost V 2 bases and J 1 base, with 9 bases left between them. The CDR3 reads CASSFGIAQETQYF. CDR3 DNA sequence: TGTGCCAGCAGCTTTGGCATTGCCCAAGAGACCCAGTACTTC.

This clonotype was recorded a few times. The rearrangement joins TRBV12-3 or TRBV12-4 to TRBJ1-5, with TRBD1 as a possible D gene (6 bases). V shed 6 bases and J shed 3 bases, with 12 bases lying between them. The length of the CDR3 is 14 residues. DNA of the CDR3: TGTGCCAGCAGCCCGGACAGCCTCAATCAGCCCCAGCATTTT. It codes for CASSPDSLNQPQHF.

The chain has TRBV4-2 and TRBJ1-4, with D possibly TRBD1 on 5 matching bases. The V gene's germline CDR1 is LGHNA and CDR2 YNFKEQ. Trimming took off 1 base at V and 4 bases at J, with 16 bases between the two ends. The CDR3 runs 17 residues. The CDR3 spells CASSQVGSGLNNEKLFF. The CDR3, as DNA: TGTGCCAGCAGCCAAGTCGGTTCGGGGCTCAATAATGAAAAACTGTTTTTT.

The rearrangement links TRBV7-3 to TRBJ2-1, with TRBD2 identical over 9 bases. CDR3 length equals 16 residues. J was trimmed by 8 bases and V by 1 base; bases with no gene match: 9. The germline V gene encodes CDR1 SGHTA and CDR2 FQGTGA. This chain's CDR3 is CASSLIGRGGMDEQFF. CDR3 coding DNA: TGTGCCAGCAGCTTAATAGGGCGGGGGGGCATGGATGAGCAGTTCTTC.

V usage is TRBV2 and J usage is TRBJ1-1, with TRBD1 as a possible D gene (6 bases). The CDR3 runs to 15 residues. CDR1 is SNHLY and CDR2 is FYNNEI in the germline V gene. V lost 6 bases and J 5 bases, leaving 19 bases between the germline ends. The CDR3 loop reads CASSSEAGVSTEAFF. In DNA, the CDR3 is TGTGCCAGCAGCTCCGAGGCAGGGGTTTCGACTGAAGCTTTCTTT.

In its sample, this clonotype was seen a few times. The V and J genes are TRBV3-1 and TRBJ2-1; D gene unclear. Trimming took off 0 bases at V and 10 bases at J, with 10 bases between the two ends. CDR1 and CDR2 (germline): LGHDT, YNNKEL (reference sequence). This CDR3 has 13 residues. The CDR3 here is CASSQELDREQFF. The CDR3 bases are TGTGCCAGCAGCCAAGAATTAGACCGCGAGCAGTTCTTC.

The V call is TRBV20-1, the J call TRBJ1-6; 10 positions match TRBD1. Germline V gene lookup returns CDR1 DFQATT and CDR2 SNEGSKA (reference sequence). The CDR3 spans 15 residues. The junction had 3 bases not matched to a gene; V was cut back by 0 bases and J by 7 bases. The CDR3 loop reads CSARDRTGGNSPLHF. CDR3 DNA: TGCAGTGCTAGAGACCGGACAGGGGGAAATTCACCCCTCCACTTT.

The genes are TRBV24-1 and TRBJ1-6; TRBD1 is a possible D gene (6 bases). The CDR3 is 19 residues long. Germline loops: CDR1 KGHDR, CDR2 SFDVKD. Deletions cut 11 bases from V and 8 bases from J, with 33 bases between. For the CDR3, the DNA is TGTGCCATATCGGAATGTAATCCCCTCAACAGGGTTTTGGATTCACCCCTCCACTTT. This codes for CAISECNPLNRVLDSPLHF.

CDR3 protein: CSARVGRDQPQHF. The CDR3 coding sequence is TGCAGTGCTAGGGTGGGACGAGATCAGCCCCAGCATTTT. The V and J genes are TRBV20-1 and TRBJ1-5, with TRBD1 as a possible D gene (5 bases). Germline-derived CDR1 and CDR2 are DFQATT and SNEGSKA (reference sequence). The V end lost 3 bases, the J end lost 5 bases, and 11 bases lay between the germline ends. CDR3 size: 13 residues.

The chain carries TRBV20-1 and TRBJ2-4; 7 bases match TRBD2. The end of the DNA aligns better with TRBJ2-5, so the J call may be wrong. This CDR3 region has 13 residues. Germline CDR1 is DFQATT and CDR2 is SNEGSKA (reference sequence). CDR3 nucleotides: TGCAGTGCTAGAGATCGGGGGAGGGCGACCCAGTACTTC. Its translation is CSARDRGRATQYF.

The chain recombines TRBV2 with TRBJ1-2, with unresolved D. In germline, CDR1 is SNHLY, CDR2 FYNNEI. V lost 10 bases and J 7 bases, leaving 13 bases between the germline ends. The CDR3 spans 11 residues. The CDR3 DNA reads as TGTGCCATTCAAGTGGCGGGTGGCTACACCTTC. Translation gives CAIQVAGGYTF.

This clonotype was seen more than once but under ten times. The rearrangement links TRBV5-5 to TRBJ2-5; tentative D call: TRBD2 (5 bases). The germline V gene has CDR1 SGHKS and CDR2 YYEKEE (reference sequence). Trimming removed 0 bases from V and 5 bases from J, with 14 bases in between. CDR3 length: 15 amino acids. This CDR3 reads CASSLGRPGGETQYF. The CDR3 DNA sequence: TGTGCCAGCAGCTTGGGGAGGCCTGGTGGGGAGACCCAGTACTTC.

This clonotype was seen only once. One end of the junction fails to match germline, which may point to a read error. The CDR3 region has the DNA TGCGCCAGCAGCTCCCTCCGGGGGCCTCGGGAGACCCAGTACTTC. This translates into CASSSLRGPRETQYF. The V and J genes are TRBV11-2 and TRBJ2-5, with D perhaps TRBD1 or TRBD2 (6 bases each). CDR1 and CDR2 (germline): SGHAT, FQNNGV. The CDR3 totals 15 residues. The whole variable domain, filled in from reference TRBV11-2 and TRBJ2-5, reads EAGVAQSPRYKIIEKRQSVAFWCNPISGHATLYWYQQILGQGPKLLIQFQNNGVVDDSQLPKDRFSAERLKGVDSTLKIQPAKLEDSAVYLCASSSLRGPRETQYFGPGTRLLVL.

The J gene is TRBJ1-1, the V gene TRBV6-2 or TRBV6-3; D gene unclear. Deletions cut 0 bases from V and 0 bases from J, with 2 bases between. CDR3 size: 13 residues. Germline CDR1 and CDR2: MNHEY and SVGEGT. The CDR3 nucleotides read TGTGCCAGCAGTTACTCAGTGAACACTGAAGCTTTCTTT. This sequence encodes CASSYSVNTEAFF.

Written as DNA, the CDR3 is TGTGCCAGCAGTTTGTGGGAGTCGGGCAATCAGCCCCAGCATTTT. Translation: CASSLWESGNQPQHF. The rearrangement joins TRBV28 to TRBJ1-5; D is uncertain. Germline values: CDR1 MDHEN, CDR2 SYDVKM. Trimming removed 3 bases from V and 2 bases from J, with 11 bases in between. The CDR3 is 15 residues long.

This chain connects TRBV4-1 to TRBJ2-7; 10 positions match TRBD1. Germline V CDR1 and CDR2: MGHRA, YSYEKL. The CDR3 totals 17 residues. Germline trimming cut 4 bases from V and 6 bases from J; bases unmatched to any gene: 15. The CDR3 sequence is CASSPEMAGQGFAEQYF. The CDR3 DNA sequence: TGCGCCAGCAGCCCCGAAATGGCGGGACAGGGGTTTGCCGAGCAGTACTTC.

The chain couples TRBV24-1 to TRBJ2-1; D might be TRBD2 (6 bases). Germline V gene data show CDR1 as KGHDR and CDR2 as SFDVKD. Trimming removed 7 bases at V and 7 bases at J, with 19 bases between. The CDR3 has 15 amino acids. CDR3 nucleotide sequence: TGTGCCACCAGAGGAGCCCGACTAGAAGTGAATGAGCAGTTCTTC. Amino acid sequence: CATRGARLEVNEQFF.

V is TRBV18 and J is TRBJ2-7; no clear D. This CDR3 comprises 13 residues. Between the trimmed V and J ends, which lost 0 bases and 3 bases, there was a span of 6 bases. Germline V lookup: CDR1 KGHSH, CDR2 LQKENI. CDR3 DNA: TGTGCCAGCTCACCACCGCGGAGCTACGAGCAGTACTTC. It translates to CASSPPRSYEQYF.

The rearrangement joins TRBV27 to TRBJ2-1; 11 nucleotides line up with TRBD1. The CDR3 is made up of 14 amino acids. J was trimmed by 8 bases and V by 4 bases; bases with no gene match: 4. The germline V gene encodes CDR1 MNHEY and CDR2 SMNVEV (reference sequence). CDR3 coding DNA: TGTGCCAGCAGTTCTCGGACAGGGGGCTATGAGCAGTTCTTC. Its protein product is CASSSRTGGYEQFF.

This clonotype has more than one count but fewer than ten. The chain has TRBV2 and TRBJ1-2, with D unclear. CDR3 length: 14 amino acids. The germline gives CDR1 SNHLY, CDR2 FYNNEI. Trimming cost V 6 bases and J 2 bases, with 13 bases left between them. The CDR3 sequence: CASRFRQANYGYTF. DNA for the CDR3: TGTGCCAGCAGATTTAGACAAGCAAACTATGGCTACACCTTC.

The chain uses TRBV20-1 and TRBJ1-2; possibly TRBD1 for D (6 bases). This CDR3 comprises 15 residues. CDR1 and CDR2 (germline): DFQATT, SNEGSKA (reference sequence). Trimming left V 1 base short and J 0 bases short, with 12 bases between. CDR3 nucleotide sequence: TGCAGTGCTAGAGGACAGGACCTAGCTAACTATGGCTACACCTTC. The encoded protein is CSARGQDLANYGYTF.